The clone carrying this T cell receptor (beta chain) was seen a handful of times. Its specificity is unknown. This entry comes from a study of CD8 T cells in ankylosing spondylitis. TCRdb processed the 5' RACE reads anew with MiXCR; each CDR3 protein has one entry. The sample consists of 650,000 to 800,000 distinct CDR3 sequences, around 17% of them appearing once. Findings of the study overall: Blood of patients with ankylosing spondylitis appeared to be characterized by a TCR beta motif of 8 or 9 highly homologous variants.

The CDR3 loop spans 14 amino acids. CDR1 and CDR2 (germline): SGHRS, YFSETQ. Trimming left V 1 base short and J 3 bases short, with 11 bases between. V and J are TRBV5-1 and TRBJ2-7, with a tentative D call TRBD2 (5 bases). The receptor's source is a male donor with ankylosing spondylitis. Sequencing used blood, either unsorted or a sorted T cell fraction (not recorded which). This CDR3 is CASSLSRGYYEQYF. CDR3 DNA: TGCGCCAGCAGCTTGTCCCGCGGGTACTACGAGCAGTACTTC.